The clone carrying this T cell receptor beta chain was counted only a few times. What it binds is not known. The sample originates from a study of human T cells and chemical hapten exposure. Background on the study: There were per-sample TCR yield variations, arising mainly from small pooled library volume differences.

The V end was cut by 6 bases, the J end by 0 bases, with 24 bases between. The CDR3 extends over 20 amino acids. The germline gives CDR1 SEHNR, CDR2 FQNEAQ (reference sequence). Study findings and constraints: No shift was seen in TCRs above 1 in 1000 frequency with DPC sensitization.

In the library, unique molecular identifiers were attached to individual cDNA molecules. Original handling: There were a median of around 100,000 TCRs per sample, with a range from roughly 20,000 to 690,600. TCRdb called the RACE reads again in MiXCR, with one record for every CDR3 protein. V and J calls and clone size were set by TCRdb, not the authors. The table lists roughly 46,000 distinct CDR3 sequences, approximately 4.8% of them singletons. Time point indicated: healthy volunteer bleed at 2 weeks. RNA extraction used unfractionated whole blood as the source of total RNA. The sequenced sample consisted of whole blood. The sequence was obtained from a human donor in good health. Some clones in this sample may be carry-over from other donors' samples. This chain links TRBV7-9 with TRBJ1-6; D ambiguous. Written as DNA, the CDR3 is TGTGCCAGCAGGTACCACGAGTTGAAGGAGCGGAGCTCCTATAATTCACCCCTCCACTTT. It codes for CASRYHELKERSSYNSPLHF.